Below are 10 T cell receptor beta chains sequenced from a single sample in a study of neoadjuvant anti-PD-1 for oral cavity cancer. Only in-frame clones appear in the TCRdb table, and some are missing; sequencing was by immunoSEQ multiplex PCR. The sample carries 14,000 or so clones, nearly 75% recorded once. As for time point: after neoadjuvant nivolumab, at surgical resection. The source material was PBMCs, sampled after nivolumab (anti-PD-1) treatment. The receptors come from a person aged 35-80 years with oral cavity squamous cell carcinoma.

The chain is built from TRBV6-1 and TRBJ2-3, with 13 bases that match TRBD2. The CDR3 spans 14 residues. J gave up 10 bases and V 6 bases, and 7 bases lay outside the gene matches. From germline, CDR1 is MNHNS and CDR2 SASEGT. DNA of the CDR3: TGTGCCAGCAGCGGGACTAGCGGGGTTGATCCGCAGTATTTT. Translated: CASSGTSGVDPQYF.

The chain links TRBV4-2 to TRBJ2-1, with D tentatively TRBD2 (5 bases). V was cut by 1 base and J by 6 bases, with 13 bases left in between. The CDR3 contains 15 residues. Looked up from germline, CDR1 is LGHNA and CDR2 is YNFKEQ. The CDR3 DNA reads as TGTGCCAGCAGCCAAGGCGGCATGGAGGTCAATGAGCAGTTCTTC. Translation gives CASSQGGMEVNEQFF.

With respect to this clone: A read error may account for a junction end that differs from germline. The CDR3 DNA reads as TGTACCAGCAGCCTGGGACTAGCGGGAGTCAATGAGCAGTTCTTC. Amino acid sequence: CTSSLGLAGVNEQFF. The V call is TRBV7-7, the J call TRBJ2-1, with 14 positions matching TRBD2. Looked up from germline, CDR1 is SSHAT and CDR2 is FNYEAQ (reference sequence). The CDR3 has 15 residues. Full variable domain (missing parts from reference TRBV7-7 and TRBJ2-1): GAGVSQSPRYKVTKRGQDVTLRCDPISSHATLYWYQQALGQGPEFLTYFNYEAQPDKSGLPSDRFSAERPEGSISTLTIQRTEQRDSAMYRCTSSLGLAGVNEQFFGPGTRLTVL.

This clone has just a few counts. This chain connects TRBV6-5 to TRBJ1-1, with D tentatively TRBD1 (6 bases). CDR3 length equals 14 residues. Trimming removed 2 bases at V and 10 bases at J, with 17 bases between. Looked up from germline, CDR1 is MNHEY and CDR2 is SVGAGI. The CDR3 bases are TGTGCCAGCAGTTACGGTGGGACACCCCTGGGAGCTTTCTTT. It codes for CASSYGGTPLGAFF.

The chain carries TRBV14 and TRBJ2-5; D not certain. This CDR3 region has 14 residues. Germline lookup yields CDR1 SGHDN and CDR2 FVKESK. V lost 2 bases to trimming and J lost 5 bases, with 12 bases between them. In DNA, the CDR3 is TGTGCCAGCAGCCAACGGATGGGTTGGGAGACCCAGTACTTC. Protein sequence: CASSQRMGWETQYF.

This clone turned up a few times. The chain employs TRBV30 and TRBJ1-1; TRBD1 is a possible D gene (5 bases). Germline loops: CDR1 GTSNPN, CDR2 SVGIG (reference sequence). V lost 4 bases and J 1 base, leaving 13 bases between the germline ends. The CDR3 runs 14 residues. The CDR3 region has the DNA TGTGCCTGGATTTCAGGGTTTGCGAACACTGAAGCTTTCTTT. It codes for CAWISGFANTEAFF.

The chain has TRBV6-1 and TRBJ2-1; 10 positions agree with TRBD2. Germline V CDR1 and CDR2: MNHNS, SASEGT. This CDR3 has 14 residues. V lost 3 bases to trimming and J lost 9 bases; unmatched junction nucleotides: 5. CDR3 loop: CASSDTSGIVEQFF. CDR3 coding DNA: TGTGCCAGCAGTGATACTAGCGGGATAGTTGAGCAGTTCTTC.

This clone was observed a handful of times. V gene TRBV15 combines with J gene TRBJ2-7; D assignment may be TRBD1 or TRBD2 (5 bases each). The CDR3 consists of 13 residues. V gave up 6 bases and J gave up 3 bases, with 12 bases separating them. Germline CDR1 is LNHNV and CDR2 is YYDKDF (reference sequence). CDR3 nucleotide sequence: TGTGCCACCAGAAGGGACCCGGGCTACGAGCAGTACTTC. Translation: CATRRDPGYEQYF.

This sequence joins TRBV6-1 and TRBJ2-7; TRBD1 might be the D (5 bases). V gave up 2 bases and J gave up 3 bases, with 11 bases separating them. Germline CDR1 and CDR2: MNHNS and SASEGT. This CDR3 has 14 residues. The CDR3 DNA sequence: TGTGCCAGCAGTGAAACGGAAGGGGACTACGAGCAGTACTTC. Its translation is CASSETEGDYEQYF.

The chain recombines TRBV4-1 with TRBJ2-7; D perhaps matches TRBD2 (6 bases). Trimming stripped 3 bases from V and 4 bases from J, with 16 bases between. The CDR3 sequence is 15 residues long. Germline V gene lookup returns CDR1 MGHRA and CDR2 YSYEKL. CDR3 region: CASSQLTSIVYEQYF. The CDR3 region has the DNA TGCGCCAGCAGCCAGCTTACTAGCATCGTATACGAGCAGTACTTC.